These T cell receptor beta chains were read from a single sample in a study of circulating and synovial CD4+ cells in juvenile arthritis. Assay used: immunoSEQ multiplex PCR; TCRdb lists only in-frame clones, some missing. The sample holds about 35,000 clones, about 95% seen once. Sequencing was carried out using CD4+ T cells from blood. These receptors all stem from a human donor with juvenile idiopathic arthritis. Each CDR3 is given with its conserved first and last residue. The order of the fields is V gene, J gene, clone size, D gene, CDR3 DNA, CDR3 protein. D genes are given only for firm matches. For some rows the clone size is stated as once, few or many, or as a class when expanded; others skip it.

V: TRBV4-3; J: TRBJ1-6; size: NA; D: NA; DNA: TGCGCCAGCAGCCAAGCCGGGACTGACAATTCACCCCTCCACTTT; CDR3: CASSQAGTDNSPLHF
V: TRBV28; J: TRBJ1-2; size: NA; D: NA; DNA: TGTGCCAGCAGTTTCGCGCCTTATGGCTACACCTTC; CDR3: CASSFAPYGYTF
V: TRBV5-6; J: TRBJ1-6; size: NA; D: NA; DNA: TGTGCCAGCAGCCGGAGGGCAGGGTCCTCACCCCTCCACTTT; CDR3: CASSRRAGSSPLHF
V: TRBV30; J: TRBJ1-4; size: NA; D: TRBD1; DNA: TGTGCCTGGAACCGACAGGGTGTTAGTGAAAAACTGTTTTTT; CDR3: CAWNRQGVSEKLFF
V: TRBV20-1; J: TRBJ1-1; size: NA; D: TRBD1; DNA: TGCAGTGCGTACAGGGGCGCTGAAGCTTTCTTT; CDR3: CSAYRGAEAFF
V: TRBV9; J: TRBJ1-2; size: NA; D: TRBD1; DNA: TGTGCCAGCAAAAATCCCGGGACAGGGGATCGGCATGGCTACACCTTC; CDR3: CASKNPGTGDRHGYTF
V: TRBV5-4; J: TRBJ2-3; size: NA; D: NA; DNA: TGTGCCAGCAGGCAGGGGGGTGGTACAGATACGCAGTATTTT; CDR3: CASRQGGGTDTQYF
V: TRBV5-1; J: TRBJ1-2; size: NA; D: TRBD1; DNA: TGCGCCAGCAGCTTGGACACAGGGGGCGGAGGCTACACCTTC; CDR3: CASSLDTGGGGYTF
V: TRBV7-9; J: TRBJ2-7; size: NA; D: NA; DNA: TGTGCCAGCAGCTACGACAGTTACTCCTACGAGCAGTACTTC; CDR3: CASSYDSYSYEQYF
V: TRBV6-5; J: TRBJ2-3; size: NA; D: NA; DNA: TGTGCCAGCAGCCGCGACAGGAGTAGATCAGATACGCAGTATTTT; CDR3: CASSRDRSRSDTQYF
V: TRBV19; J: TRBJ1-5; size: NA; D: TRBD1; DNA: TGTGCCAGTACCTCGGTCCAGTACAGGGGGGCGCAGCCCCAGCATTTT; CDR3: CASTSVQYRGAQPQHF
V: TRBV5-4; J: TRBJ2-7; size: NA; D: TRBD1; DNA: TGTGCCAGCAGCCACGTCGACAGGGGGCCAGGGTTTTACGAGCAGTACTTC; CDR3: CASSHVDRGPGFYEQYF
V: TRBV7-6; J: TRBJ2-7; size: NA; D: TRBD1; DNA: TGTGCCAGCAGCTTAATGGACAGGGGCTACGAGCAGTACTTC; CDR3: CASSLMDRGYEQYF
V: TRBV19; J: TRBJ1-1; size: NA; D: NA; DNA: TGTGCCAGTAGTTCCTCAAGCGGGGTTTCATACACTGAAGCTTTCTTT; CDR3: CASSSSSGVSYTEAFF
V: TRBV5-1; J: TRBJ2-3; size: NA; D: NA; DNA: TGCGCCAGCAGGAGCGGTTCAGATACGCAGTATTTT; CDR3: CASRSGSDTQYF
V: TRBV28; J: TRBJ2-2; size: NA; D: TRBD2; DNA: TGTGCCAGCAGTTTATTGGGGAGCGGGGTTACCGGGGAGCTGTTTTTT; CDR3: CASSLLGSGVTGELFF
V: TRBV6-5; J: TRBJ2-7; size: NA; D: TRBD1; DNA: TGTGCCAGCAGTTACTCGAGGGACAGGGGGTACAACGAGCAGTACTTC; CDR3: CASSYSRDRGYNEQYF
V: TRBV18; J: TRBJ2-1; size: NA; D: TRBD2; DNA: TGTGCCAGCTCACCTGGGACTAGCGGGGGGGCCGATGAGCAGTTCTTC; CDR3: CASSPGTSGGADEQFF
V: TRBV10-3; J: TRBJ2-1; size: NA; D: NA; DNA: TGTGCCATCAGTGACGTAGACAATGAGCAGTTCTTC; CDR3: CAISDVDNEQFF
V: TRBV4-2; J: TRBJ2-7; size: NA; D: NA; DNA: TGTGCCAGCAGCCAAGATCGGCGGACTTCTAGCTCCTACGAGCAGTACTTC; CDR3: CASSQDRRTSSSYEQYF
V: TRBV5-4; J: TRBJ1-4; size: NA; D: NA; DNA: TGTGCCAGCAGCTTTTCAGGGAATGAAAAACTGTTTTTT; CDR3: CASSFSGNEKLFF
V: TRBV19; J: TRBJ1-2; size: NA; D: TRBD1; DNA: TGTGCCAGTAGGACGGACAGGATCATCTATACTGGCTACACCTTC; CDR3: CASRTDRIIYTGYTF
V: TRBV7-2; J: TRBJ2-7; size: once; D: TRBD2; DNA: TGTGCCAGCAGCTTAGCAGCGGGGGCGGGGGAGCAGTACTTC; CDR3: CASSLAAGAGEQYF
V: TRBV18; J: TRBJ1-3; size: few; D: NA; DNA: TGTGCCAGCTCACCTGGGACAATCTCTGGAAACACCATATATTTT; CDR3: CASSPGTISGNTIYF
V: TRBV18; J: TRBJ2-7; size: NA; D: NA; DNA: TGTGCCAGCTCACAGTTAGCGTCCACCTACGAGCAGTACTTC; CDR3: CASSQLASTYEQYF
V: TRBV6-6; J: TRBJ2-7; size: NA; D: TRBD1; DNA: TGTGCCAGCAGTTTAGGGACAGGGGGTAACTACGAGCAGTACTTC; CDR3: CASSLGTGGNYEQYF
V: TRBV5-1; J: TRBJ1-1; size: NA; D: NA; DNA: TGCGCCAGCAGCTTGGATGACAGATACACTGAAGCTTTCTTT; CDR3: CASSLDDRYTEAFF
V: TRBV4-1; J: TRBJ2-5; size: few; D: NA; DNA: TGCGCCAGCAGCCAAGCTCCCCACGGGGACCAAGAGACCCAGTACTTC; CDR3: CASSQAPHGDQETQYF
V: TRBV18; J: TRBJ1-1; size: few; D: TRBD1; DNA: TGTGCCAGCTCAACCTTGACAGGGATTGAAGCTTTCTTT; CDR3: CASSTLTGIEAFF
V: TRBV28; J: TRBJ2-3; size: NA; D: NA; DNA: TGTGCCAGCAGTTCGGGAGTATATACGCAGTATTTT; CDR3: CASSSGVYTQYF
V: TRBV19; J: TRBJ1-5; size: NA; D: NA; DNA: TGTGCCAGTAGTCAGCAGGGGAGCAATCAGCCCCAGCATTTT; CDR3: CASSQQGSNQPQHF
V: TRBV7-2; J: TRBJ1-1; size: NA; D: NA; DNA: TGTGCCAGCAGCCGAATGACCCACCAGGGCGCTTTCTTT; CDR3: CASSRMTHQGAFF
V: TRBV6-5; J: TRBJ1-2; size: NA; D: NA; DNA: TGTGCCAGCAGTTACGTCTTCCCCCCCTATGGCTACACCTTC; CDR3: CASSYVFPPYGYTF
V: TRBV2; J: TRBJ2-2; size: NA; D: NA; DNA: TGTGCCAGCAGGGGGGCGGAGGCCCGAACCGGGGAGCTGTTTTTT; CDR3: CASRGAEARTGELFF
V: TRBV28; J: TRBJ2-5; size: NA; D: NA; DNA: TGTGCCAGCACTCAACAGGGCTCGGTCTTGGAGACCCAGTACTTC; CDR3: CASTQQGSVLETQYF
V: TRBV19; J: TRBJ2-7; size: NA; D: TRBD1; DNA: TGTGCCAGTAGTAAATCTACCGGGACAGGGGGTTACGAGCAGTACTTC; CDR3: CASSKSTGTGGYEQYF
V: TRBV5-6; J: TRBJ2-2; size: NA; D: TRBD1; DNA: TGTGCCAGCAGCTTGACAGGGGGCGCGAACACCGGGGAGCTGTTTTTT; CDR3: CASSLTGGANTGELFF
V: TRBV10-3; J: TRBJ1-6; size: NA; D: TRBD1; DNA: TGTGCCATCAGTCCGGGACAGGGGGCATTTAATTCACCCCTCCACTTT; CDR3: CAISPGQGAFNSPLHF
V: TRBV2; J: TRBJ1-4; size: once; D: NA; DNA: TGTGCCAGCAGTGAAGGAGTTACAGGGCGTAATGAAAAACTGTTTTTT; CDR3: CASSEGVTGRNEKLFF
V: TRBV28; J: TRBJ1-5; size: few; D: NA; DNA: TGTGCCAGCAGAAAGGCGGGGTTGTTGAATCAGCCCCAGCATTTT; CDR3: CASRKAGLLNQPQHF
V: TRBV11-2; J: TRBJ1-3; size: NA; D: NA; DNA: TGTGCCAGCAGCTTAGATTTTGGGGTCAGGGGCGCGAAGGGAAACACCATATATTTT; CDR3: CASSLDFGVRGAKGNTIYF
V: TRBV9; J: TRBJ2-1; size: NA; D: NA; DNA: TGTGCCAGCAGCGTAGAGGAGTCACGCAATGAGCAGTTCTTC; CDR3: CASSVEESRNEQFF
V: TRBV7-2; J: TRBJ2-5; size: NA; D: TRBD2; DNA: TGTGCCAGCAGCTCCGGGCGGGGGGCCCAAGGGACCCAGTACTTC; CDR3: CASSSGRGAQGTQYF
V: TRBV5-4; J: TRBJ2-2; size: once; D: NA; DNA: TGTGCCAGCAGCTTTCCCGGGGTTGTGAGGAACGGGGAGCTGTTTTTT; CDR3: CASSFPGVVRNGELFF
V: TRBV6-5; J: TRBJ2-3; size: NA; D: NA; DNA: TGTGCCAGCACCCGACAGGCGACTAGCACAGATACGCAGTATTTT; CDR3: CASTRQATSTDTQYF
V: TRBV6-1; J: TRBJ2-7; size: NA; D: TRBD1; DNA: TGTGCCAGCAGTGAAGCCTCCAACAGGGGCCTTTTCGAGCAGTACTTC; CDR3: CASSEASNRGLFEQYF
V: TRBV14; J: TRBJ1-2; size: NA; D: NA; DNA: TGTGCCAGCAGCCGTCAACAGGGTGGCTATGGCTACACCTTC; CDR3: CASSRQQGGYGYTF
V: TRBV15; J: TRBJ2-7; size: NA; D: TRBD1; DNA: TGTGCCACCAGCCGGAGACAGGGCTACCCCTACGAGCAGTACTTC; CDR3: CATSRRQGYPYEQYF
V: TRBV25-1; J: TRBJ2-1; size: NA; D: NA; DNA: TGTGCCAGCAGTGACCCCGGGAAAAACAATGAGCAGTTCTTC; CDR3: CASSDPGKNNEQFF
V: TRBV6-1; J: TRBJ1-3; size: NA; D: TRBD1; DNA: TGTGCCAGCGGACAGGGCTCTGGAAACACCATATATTTT; CDR3: CASGQGSGNTIYF
V: TRBV9; J: TRBJ2-3; size: NA; D: NA; DNA: TGTGCCAGCAGCGTAGATCTGGCTAGCACAGATACGCAGTATTTT; CDR3: CASSVDLASTDTQYF